This T cell receptor (beta chain) was sequenced during a study of radiation and T cells in renal cell carcinoma. The study's findings and limits: From baseline, blood top tumor clonotypes peaked at 2 weeks post-radiation.

As regards this clone: Antigen: not known.

Profiled with immunoSEQ multiplex PCR; TCRdb holds only in-frame clones, not every one. The table has approximately 23,000 clones, around 85% seen once. The CDR3 length is 13 residues. The germline V gene has CDR1 GTSNPN and CDR2 SVGIG (reference sequence). The ends were cut back, 0 bases at V and 5 bases at J, with 10 bases in the middle. Time point described: blood 2 weeks post-SBRT. The treatment denotes: 15 Gy SBRT to primary tumor, nephrectomy 4 weeks later. The V call is TRBV30, the J call TRBJ1-2; D is ambiguous. The source is a man in his 60s with renal cell carcinoma. The source was blood, collected from a patient whose treatment included radiotherapy and nephrectomy. In nucleotides, the CDR3 is TGTGCCTGGAGTGTGGGTCACGGATATGGCTACACCTTC. Its protein is CAWSVGHGYGYTF.